The 32 T cell receptor beta chains below were found in one sample sequenced in a study of T cells expressing NK-cell markers. TCRdb re-called the 5' RACE reads and catalogs CDR3 proteins one per entry, DNA excluded. In total, the table holds over 250,000 distinct CDR3 sequences. Material for sequencing was blood T cells: a sorted CD56 or NKG2C T cell subset, CD4+ or CD8+ T cells, or bulk PBMC T cells (not recorded which). The origin of the receptors is a woman between 18 and 69 years old in good health.

The chain recombines TRBV25-1 with TRBJ1-2; TCRdb's assignment of TRBD1 cannot be checked, as there is no DNA. The CDR3 loop spans 17 amino acids. Germline CDR1 is MGHDK and CDR2 is SYGVNS. The CDR3 reads CASRSEYGTGGAYGYTF.

V is TRBV7-9 and J is TRBJ1-4. This CDR3 has 11 residues. CDR1 and CDR2 (germline): SEHNR, FQNEAQ (reference sequence). This CDR3 is CASSLHEKLFF.

V usage is TRBV25-1 and J usage is TRBJ1-2; the TRBD1 assignment by TCRdb is unverifiable without DNA. Germline V gene data show CDR1 as MGHDK and CDR2 as SYGVNS. This CDR3 has 12 amino acids. CDR3 sequence: CASRRAQYGYTF.

The rearrangement uses TRBV25-1 and TRBJ1-4; TCRdb's assignment of TRBD1 cannot be checked, as there is no DNA. Germline loops: CDR1 MGHDK, CDR2 SYGVNS. The CDR3 length is 13 residues. CDR3 loop: CASLPRGREKLFF.

The chain couples TRBV29-1 to TRBJ2-5; TCRdb's assignment of TRBD1 cannot be checked, as there is no DNA. The CDR3 loop spans 12 amino acids. From germline, CDR1 is SQVTM and CDR2 ANQGSEA. The CDR3 is CSVGGGSETQYF.

CDR3 sequence reads: CASSTGLASTTDTQYF. J is TRBJ2-3 and V is TRBV5-6; TCRdb's D call, TRBD2, is unchecked because there is no DNA. CDR3 size: 16 residues. Germline V gives CDR1 SGHDT, CDR2 YYEEEE.

The chain links TRBV5-1 to TRBJ2-7; TCRdb designates TRBD1, a call that cannot be tested without DNA. This CDR3 spans 15 amino acids. Germline CDR1 and CDR2: SGHRS and YFSETQ. The CDR3 here is CASSLGPAGAYEQYF.

The J gene is TRBJ2-6, the V gene TRBV12-3 or TRBV12-4. The CDR3 extends over 17 amino acids. The CDR3 loop is CASSLQEQGSGANVLTF.

V usage is TRBV12-5 and J usage is TRBJ2-7; TCRdb selects TRBD2, and the lack of DNA leaves this call unchecked. Germline V lookup: CDR1 LGHNT, CDR2 FRNRAP. This CDR3 region has 15 residues. The CDR3 sequence is CASGRGTSGFYDQYF.

The V gene is TRBV3-1, the J gene TRBJ1-6. The CDR3 loop spans 13 amino acids. Germline V CDR1 and CDR2: LGHDT, YNNKEL (reference sequence). CDR3 residues: CASSQDFNSPLHF.

V and J are TRBV7-9 and TRBJ1-6; TCRdb lists TRBD1, though no DNA is available to test this call. Per the germline V gene, CDR1 is SEHNR and CDR2 is FQNEAQ (reference sequence). The CDR3 contains 15 residues. CDR3 in amino acids: CASSSQGDGNSPLHF.

J is TRBJ2-7 and V is TRBV18; TCRdb picks TRBD2, but there is no DNA to check that call. This CDR3 has 17 residues. Germline V gene data show CDR1 as KGHSH and CDR2 as LQKENI. The CDR3 here is CASSPGYRLADTYEQYF.

The V gene is TRBV7-2, the J gene TRBJ2-2; checking the TCRdb D call of TRBD1 is not possible without DNA. The CDR3 is 15 amino acids. CDR1 SGHTA and CDR2 FQGNSA come from the germline V gene. This chain's CDR3 is CASSNNRGATGELFF.

The chain recombines TRBV7-9 with TRBJ2-1; TCRdb reports TRBD1, a call that lacks DNA to check it against. Germline loops: CDR1 SEHNR, CDR2 FQNEAQ (reference sequence). The CDR3 runs to 14 residues. CDR3 sequence reads: CASSSTGAQVEQFF.

The chain couples TRBV5-1 to TRBJ2-7; the TRBD1 assignment by TCRdb is unverifiable without DNA. The germline gives CDR1 SGHRS, CDR2 YFSETQ. The CDR3 extends over 15 amino acids. CDR3 sequence: CASSLGDGGHTGQYF. Full variable domain (outside the CDR3, taken from reference TRBV5-1 and TRBJ2-7): KAGVTQTPRYLIKTRGQQVTLSCSPISGHRSVSWYQQTPGQGLQFLFEYFSETQRNKGNFPGRFSGRQFSNSRSEMNVSTLELGDSALYLCASSLGDGGHTGQYFGPGTRLTVT.

The chain couples TRBV20-1 to TRBJ2-1. This CDR3 is built from 18 residues. Looked up from germline, CDR1 is DFQATT and CDR2 is SNEGSKA (reference sequence). CDR3 sequence reads: CSARDSFPTARGLNEQFF.

The chain uses TRBV4-2 and TRBJ2-7; TCRdb picks TRBD1, but there is no DNA to check that call. This CDR3 is built from 14 residues. Germline V gene lookup returns CDR1 LGHNA and CDR2 YNFKEQ. The CDR3 here is CASKGEGRSYEQYF.

The rearrangement joins TRBV20-1 to TRBJ2-7; the D gene TCRdb calls, TRBD2, cannot be checked with no DNA. The length of the CDR3 is 15 residues. Germline CDR1 reads DFQATT; CDR2 reads SNEGSKA (reference sequence). The CDR3 loop reads CSARSPTSSPYEQYF.

This chain uses TRBV7-3 with TRBJ2-1; TCRdb's assignment of TRBD2 cannot be checked, as there is no DNA. The CDR3 has 15 residues. Per germline, CDR1 SGHTA and CDR2 FQGTGA. The CDR3 loop is CASSLVSSGYNEQFF.

The chain links TRBV7-2 to TRBJ2-5; checking the TCRdb D call of TRBD2 is not possible without DNA. Germline V gene sequence: CDR1 SGHTA, CDR2 FQGNSA. The CDR3 extends over 16 amino acids. CDR3 region: CASSSPGLAGVETQYF.

The chain has TRBV7-2 and TRBJ2-1; the TCRdb D gene call, TRBD2, has no DNA to confirm it. Germline values: CDR1 SGHTA, CDR2 FQGNSA. CDR3 length: 15 residues. CDR3 residues: CASSFGSPSYNEQFF.

The rearrangement links TRBV29-1 to TRBJ2-7; without DNA, the TCRdb call of TRBD2 cannot be checked. CDR3 size: 14 residues. Germline V CDR1 and CDR2: SQVTM, ANQGSEA. CDR3: CSVGTSGRSYEQYF.

The chain links TRBV20-1 to TRBJ1-1; the TCRdb call, TRBD1, lacks DNA for checking. This CDR3 has 14 amino acids. The germline V gene encodes CDR1 DFQATT and CDR2 SNEGSKA (reference sequence). CDR3 region: CSARPDSPNTEAFF.

This sequence joins TRBV15 and TRBJ1-4; TCRdb proposes TRBD1, but this gene call is untestable without DNA. Germline assignment: CDR1 LNHNV and CDR2 YYDKDF (reference sequence). CDR3 length: 16 amino acids. CDR3 sequence reads: CATSRDRGATNEKLFF.

The genes are TRBV30 and TRBJ2-1; TCRdb outputs TRBD2, but without DNA this stays unchecked. Germline CDR1 and CDR2: GTSNPN and SVGIG (reference sequence). There are 14 residues in the CDR3. CDR3: CAWGSGVSYNEQFF.

V gene TRBV4-2 combines with J gene TRBJ1-3. CDR1 is LGHNA and CDR2 is YNFKEQ in the germline V gene. CDR3 size: 13 residues. CDR3 amino acids: CASSRDPGNTIYF.

V gene TRBV9 combines with J gene TRBJ2-5; no DNA is available, so the TRBD2 call from TCRdb remains unchecked. CDR1 SGDLS and CDR2 YYNGEE come from the germline V gene. This CDR3 region has 16 residues. This CDR3 is CASSSKWLAGPETQYF.

The rearrangement uses TRBV5-1 and TRBJ1-2. The CDR3 has 13 amino acids. Germline CDR1 reads SGHRS; CDR2 reads YFSETQ. The CDR3 here is CASRGLTASGYTF.

The chain couples TRBV12-3 or TRBV12-4 to TRBJ1-3; TCRdb calls TRBD1, which cannot be checked without DNA. The CDR3 totals 17 residues. The CDR3 loop is CASSPGQRRRTGNTIYF.

The chain employs TRBV28 and TRBJ2-7; the D gene TCRdb calls, TRBD1, cannot be checked with no DNA. CDR3 size: 14 residues. Germline V gene sequence: CDR1 MDHEN, CDR2 SYDVKM. This CDR3 is CASSFRDTLYEQYF.

The chain combines TRBV6-2 or TRBV6-3 with TRBJ2-1. This CDR3 has 12 residues. Germline loops: CDR1 MNHEY, CDR2 SVGEGT. Here the CDR3 reads CATSPIGNEQFF.

The chain has TRBV12-3 or TRBV12-4 and TRBJ2-7. The CDR3 sequence is 15 residues long. CDR3 in amino acids: CASSLNLGSGYEQYF.